The rows below give T cell receptor beta chains drawn from one sample of a study of blood T cell repertoires in COVID-19. Data came from immunoSEQ multiplex PCR; TCRdb stores just in-frame clones and leaves some out. Among about 94,000 clones listed, around two thirds were seen once. The source material was peripheral blood. These receptors were taken from a man in his 70s with COVID-19, enrolled during active disease. Both conserved end residues are part of each CDR3. The D gene is left open where the match is weak. Expanded clones are given a class, and other clones once, few, many or no size at all.

CDR3: CASSLYRAIRGEKLFF; DNA: TGTGCCAGCAGTTTATATAGGGCTATTAGGGGTGAAAAACTGTTTTTT; D: .; J: TRBJ1-4; size: few; V: TRBV28
CDR3: CASSLRQGYEQYF; DNA: TGTGCCAGCAGCTTGCGACAGGGGTACGAGCAGTACTTC; D: TRBD1; J: TRBJ2-7; size: .; V: TRBV5-4
CDR3: CASSLGGSIDYGYTF; DNA: TGCGCCAGCAGCTTGGGAGGGAGCATCGACTATGGCTACACCTTC; D: .; J: TRBJ1-2; size: .; V: TRBV5-1
CDR3: CASSLRYQETQYF; DNA: TGTGCCAGCAGTTTACGGTACCAAGAGACCCAGTACTTC; D: .; J: TRBJ2-5; size: .; V: TRBV6-2/TRBV6-3
CDR3: CASSPPGRGLTDTQYF; DNA: TGTGCCAGCAGCCCCCCGGGGCGGGGTTTAACAGATACGCAGTATTTT; D: .; J: TRBJ2-3; size: .; V: TRBV28
CDR3: CAISDGGDARNEQFF; DNA: TGTGCCATCAGTGACGGCGGGGATGCTAGAAATGAGCAGTTCTTC; D: .; J: TRBJ2-1; size: .; V: TRBV10-3
CDR3: CASSTPGGNIYNEQFF; DNA: TGTGCCAGCAGTACCCCGGGAGGGAACATATACAATGAGCAGTTCTTC; D: TRBD2; J: TRBJ2-1; size: .; V: TRBV2
CDR3: CASRTTGTGSYEQYF; DNA: TGTGCCAGCAGGACCACCGGGACAGGGTCTTACGAGCAGTACTTC; D: TRBD1; J: TRBJ2-7; size: .; V: TRBV28
CDR3: CATSDLGLAANTGELFF; DNA: TGTGCCACCAGTGACCTGGGACTAGCGGCGAACACCGGGGAGCTGTTTTTT; D: TRBD2; J: TRBJ2-2; size: .; V: TRBV24-1
CDR3: CASSSLGGGYGYTF; DNA: TGTGCCAGCAGTTCCTTGGGGGGAGGCTATGGCTACACCTTC; D: .; J: TRBJ1-2; size: .; V: TRBV6-5
CDR3: CASSLGGEQFF; DNA: TGTGCCAGCTCCTTGGGGGGTGAGCAGTTCTTC; D: .; J: TRBJ2-1; size: .; V: TRBV6-6
CDR3: CASSPRTEMNTEAFF; DNA: TGTGCCAGCTCACCCAGGACAGAAATGAACACTGAAGCTTTCTTT; D: .; J: TRBJ1-1; size: .; V: TRBV18
CDR3: CASSYSPSRSYNEQFF; DNA: TGTGCCAGCAGTTACTCTCCCTCTCGCTCCTACAATGAGCAGTTCTTC; D: .; J: TRBJ2-1; size: .; V: TRBV6-5
CDR3: CASSLGGGNEQFF; DNA: TGTGCCAGCAGTTTAGGGGGGGGAAATGAGCAGTTCTTC; D: TRBD2; J: TRBJ2-1; size: .; V: TRBV27
CDR3: CASSRGLAGGPETQYF; DNA: TGTGCCAGCAGCCGAGGACTAGCGGGAGGGCCGGAGACCCAGTACTTC; D: TRBD2; J: TRBJ2-5; size: .; V: TRBV3-1/TRBV3-2
CDR3: CASSSQMKTEAFF; DNA: TGTGCCAGCAGCTCACAGATGAAGACTGAAGCTTTCTTT; D: .; J: TRBJ1-1; size: .; V: TRBV7-2
CDR3: CSASVSGQGGYGYTF; DNA: TGCAGTGCTAGTGTTTCTGGGCAGGGAGGCTATGGCTACACCTTC; D: .; J: TRBJ1-2; size: .; V: TRBV20-1
CDR3: CASSPGLALETQYF; DNA: TGTGCCAGCAGCCCGGGACTAGCCCTAGAGACCCAGTACTTC; D: TRBD2; J: TRBJ2-5; size: .; V: TRBV9
CDR3: CAWKISSAYEQYF; DNA: TGTGCCTGGAAGATTTCTTCGGCCTACGAGCAGTACTTC; D: .; J: TRBJ2-7; size: .; V: TRBV30
CDR3: CASSQEPYTIYEQYF; DNA: TGCGCCAGCAGCCAAGAACCTTACACCATATACGAGCAGTACTTC; D: .; J: TRBJ2-7; size: .; V: TRBV4-3
CDR3: CSVGQGRETQYF; DNA: TGCAGCGTCGGACAGGGGCGGGAGACCCAGTACTTC; D: TRBD1; J: TRBJ2-5; size: few; V: TRBV29-1
CDR3: CASSQDGFGGSGNLF; DNA: TGTGCCAGCAGCCAAGACGGTTTTGGGGGTAGCGGGAACCTGTTC; D: TRBD2; J: TRBJ2-7; size: .; V: TRBV3-1/TRBV3-2
CDR3: CASSSWDRGNYGYTF; DNA: TGTGCCAGCAGCAGCTGGGACAGGGGGAACTATGGCTACACCTTC; D: TRBD1; J: TRBJ1-2; size: few; V: TRBV13
CDR3: CASSFGGSGYNEQFF; DNA: TGTGCCAGCAGTTTTGGCGGGAGTGGCTACAATGAGCAGTTCTTC; D: TRBD2; J: TRBJ2-1; size: .; V: TRBV28
CDR3: CASSVGQASSYEQYF; DNA: TGTGCCAGCAGCGTAGGACAGGCGAGCTCCTACGAGCAGTACTTC; D: .; J: TRBJ2-7; size: .; V: TRBV9
CDR3: CASSLSGTGGYEQYF; DNA: TGCGCCAGCAGCTTGTCCGGGACAGGGGGCTACGAGCAGTACTTC; D: TRBD1; J: TRBJ2-7; size: .; V: TRBV5-1
CDR3: CASSSSIASGRTDTQYF; DNA: TGTGCCAGCAGTTCCTCAATTGCTAGCGGGCGCACAGATACGCAGTATTTT; D: TRBD2; J: TRBJ2-3; size: .; V: TRBV28
CDR3: CASHPRGLAGDEQYF; DNA: TGTGCCAGTCACCCCCGGGGACTAGCGGGAGACGAGCAGTACTTC; D: TRBD2; J: TRBJ2-7; size: .; V: TRBV19